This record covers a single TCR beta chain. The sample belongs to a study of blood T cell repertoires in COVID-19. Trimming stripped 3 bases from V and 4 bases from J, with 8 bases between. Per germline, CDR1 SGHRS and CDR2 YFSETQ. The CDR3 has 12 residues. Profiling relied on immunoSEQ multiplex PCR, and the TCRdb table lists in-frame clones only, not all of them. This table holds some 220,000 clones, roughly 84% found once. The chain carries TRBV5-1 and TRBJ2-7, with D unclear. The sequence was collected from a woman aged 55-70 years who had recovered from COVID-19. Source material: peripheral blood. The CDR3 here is CASSSQQYEQYF. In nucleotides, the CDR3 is TGCGCCAGCAGCTCACAACAGTACGAGCAGTACTTC.